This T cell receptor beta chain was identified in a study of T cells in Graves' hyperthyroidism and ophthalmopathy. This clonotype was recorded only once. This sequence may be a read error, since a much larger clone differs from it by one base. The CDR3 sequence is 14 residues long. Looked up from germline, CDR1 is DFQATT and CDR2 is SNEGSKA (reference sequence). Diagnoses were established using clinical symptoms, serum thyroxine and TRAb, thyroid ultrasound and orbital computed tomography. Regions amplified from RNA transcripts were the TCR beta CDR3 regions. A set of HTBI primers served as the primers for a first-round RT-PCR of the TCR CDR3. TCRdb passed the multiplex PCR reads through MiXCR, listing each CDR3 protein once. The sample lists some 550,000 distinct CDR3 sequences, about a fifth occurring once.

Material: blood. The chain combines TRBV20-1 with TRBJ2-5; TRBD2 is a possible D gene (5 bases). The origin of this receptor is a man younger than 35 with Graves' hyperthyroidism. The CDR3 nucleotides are TGCAGTGCTAGGCTCGGAGGTACCCAAGAGACCCAGTGCTTC. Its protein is CSARLGGTQETQCF.